This T cell receptor (beta chain) stems from a study of blood T cell repertoires in COVID-19. Libraries were prepared by immunoSEQ multiplex PCR; TCRdb keeps only in-frame clonotypes and omits some of them. The sample lists 190,000 or so clones, roughly 86% occurring once. This TCR was recovered from a man aged 35 to 55 with active or convalescent COVID-19. Input material: peripheral blood.

The CDR3 protein is CATRGSPNNEQFF. CDR3 coding DNA: TGTGCCACCCGAGGGTCTCCGAACAATGAGCAGTTCTTC. The chain uses TRBV28 and TRBJ2-1; D perhaps matches TRBD2 (5 bases). The CDR3 contains 13 residues. Germline V lookup: CDR1 MDHEN, CDR2 SYDVKM. V lost 10 bases and J lost 5, with 15 bases in between.